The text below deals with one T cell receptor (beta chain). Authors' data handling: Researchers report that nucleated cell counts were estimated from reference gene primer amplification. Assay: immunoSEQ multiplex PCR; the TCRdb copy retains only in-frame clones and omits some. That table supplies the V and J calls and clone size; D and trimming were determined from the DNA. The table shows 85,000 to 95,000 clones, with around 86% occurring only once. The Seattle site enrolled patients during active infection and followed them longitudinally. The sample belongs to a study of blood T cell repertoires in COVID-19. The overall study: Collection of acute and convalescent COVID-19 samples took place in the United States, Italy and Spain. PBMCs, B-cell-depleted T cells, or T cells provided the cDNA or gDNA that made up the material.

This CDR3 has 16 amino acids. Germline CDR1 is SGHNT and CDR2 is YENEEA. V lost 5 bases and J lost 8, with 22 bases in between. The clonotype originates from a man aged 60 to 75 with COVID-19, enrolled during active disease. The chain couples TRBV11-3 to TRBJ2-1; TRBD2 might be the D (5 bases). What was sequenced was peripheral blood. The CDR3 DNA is TGTGCCAGCAGCCATTGGGAAGGGCGGAGGCCCGATGAGCAGTTCTTC. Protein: CASSHWEGRRPDEQFF.